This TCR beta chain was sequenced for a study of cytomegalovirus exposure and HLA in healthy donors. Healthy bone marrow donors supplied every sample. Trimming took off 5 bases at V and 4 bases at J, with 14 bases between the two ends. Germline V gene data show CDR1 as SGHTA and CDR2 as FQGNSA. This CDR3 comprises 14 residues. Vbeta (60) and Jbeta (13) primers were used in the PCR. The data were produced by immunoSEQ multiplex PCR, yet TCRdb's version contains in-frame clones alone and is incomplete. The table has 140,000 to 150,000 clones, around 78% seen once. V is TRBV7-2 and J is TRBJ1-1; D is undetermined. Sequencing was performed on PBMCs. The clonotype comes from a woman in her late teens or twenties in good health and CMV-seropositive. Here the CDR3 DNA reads TGTGCCAGCAGCCCCCTCCGGAGTAGCACTGAAGCTTTCTTT. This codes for CASSPLRSSTEAFF.